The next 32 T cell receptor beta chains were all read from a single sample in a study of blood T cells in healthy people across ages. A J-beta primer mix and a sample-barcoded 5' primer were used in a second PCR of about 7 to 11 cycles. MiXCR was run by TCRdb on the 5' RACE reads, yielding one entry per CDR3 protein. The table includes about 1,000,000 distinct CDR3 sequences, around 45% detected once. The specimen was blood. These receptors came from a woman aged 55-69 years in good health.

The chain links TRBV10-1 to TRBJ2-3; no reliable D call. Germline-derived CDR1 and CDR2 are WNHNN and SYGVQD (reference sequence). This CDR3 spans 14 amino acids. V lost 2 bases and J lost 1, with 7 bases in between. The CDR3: CASSEKDRTDTQYF. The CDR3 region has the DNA TGCGCCAGCAGTGAGAAGGATCGCACAGATACGCAGTATTTT.

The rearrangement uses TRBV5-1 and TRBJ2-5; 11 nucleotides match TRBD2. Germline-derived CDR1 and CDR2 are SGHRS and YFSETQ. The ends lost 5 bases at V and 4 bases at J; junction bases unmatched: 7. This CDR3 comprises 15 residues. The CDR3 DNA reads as TGCGCCAGCAGAGTAGCGGGAGGGCCCGGAGAGACCCAGTACTTC. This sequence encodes CASRVAGGPGETQYF.

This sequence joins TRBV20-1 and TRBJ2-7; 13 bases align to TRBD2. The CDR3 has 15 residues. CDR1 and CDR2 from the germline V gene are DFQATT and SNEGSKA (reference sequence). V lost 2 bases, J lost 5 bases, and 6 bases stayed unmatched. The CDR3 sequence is CSARISGTSGNEQYF. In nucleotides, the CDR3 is TGCAGTGCTAGAATCTCCGGGACTAGCGGGAACGAGCAGTACTTC.

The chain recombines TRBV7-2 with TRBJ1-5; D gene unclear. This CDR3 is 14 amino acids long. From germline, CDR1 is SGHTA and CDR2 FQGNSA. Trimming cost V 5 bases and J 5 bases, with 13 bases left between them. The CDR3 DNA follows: TGTGCCAGCAGCGTTAAGGTCGGATATCAGCCCCAGCATTTT. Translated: CASSVKVGYQPQHF.

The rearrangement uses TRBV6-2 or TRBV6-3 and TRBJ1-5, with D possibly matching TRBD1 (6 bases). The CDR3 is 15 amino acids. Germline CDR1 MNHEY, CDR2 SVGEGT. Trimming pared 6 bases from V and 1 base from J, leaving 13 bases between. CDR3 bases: TGTGCCAGCAGGAACAGGGCGATCAGCAATCAGCCCCAGCATTTT. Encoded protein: CASRNRAISNQPQHF.

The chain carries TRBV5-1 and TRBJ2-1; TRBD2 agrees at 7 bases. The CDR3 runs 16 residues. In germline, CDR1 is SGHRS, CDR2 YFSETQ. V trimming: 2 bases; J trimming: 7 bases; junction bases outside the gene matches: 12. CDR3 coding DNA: TGCGCCAGCAGCTTCTGGATGGGAGGGAGTTCGAATGAGCAGTTCTTC. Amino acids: CASSFWMGGSSNEQFF.

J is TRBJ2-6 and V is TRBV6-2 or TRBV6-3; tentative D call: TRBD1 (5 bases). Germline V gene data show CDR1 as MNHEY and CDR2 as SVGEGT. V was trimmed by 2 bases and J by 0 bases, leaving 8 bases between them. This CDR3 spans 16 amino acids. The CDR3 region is CASSYQGPSGANVLTF. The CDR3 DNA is TGTGCCAGCAGTTACCAGGGTCCCTCTGGGGCCAACGTCCTGACTTTC.

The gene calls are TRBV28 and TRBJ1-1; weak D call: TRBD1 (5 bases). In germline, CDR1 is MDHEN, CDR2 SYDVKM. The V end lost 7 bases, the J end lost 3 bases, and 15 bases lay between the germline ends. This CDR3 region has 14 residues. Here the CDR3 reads CASKALGVYTEAFF. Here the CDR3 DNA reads TGTGCCAGCAAAGCCTTGGGGGTTTACACTGAAGCTTTCTTT.

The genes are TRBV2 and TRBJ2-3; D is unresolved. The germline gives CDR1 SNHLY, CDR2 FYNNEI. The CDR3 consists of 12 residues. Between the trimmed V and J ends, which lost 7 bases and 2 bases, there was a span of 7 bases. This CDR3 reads CASTEYTDTQYF. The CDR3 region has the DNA TGTGCCAGCACCGAATACACAGATACGCAGTATTTT.

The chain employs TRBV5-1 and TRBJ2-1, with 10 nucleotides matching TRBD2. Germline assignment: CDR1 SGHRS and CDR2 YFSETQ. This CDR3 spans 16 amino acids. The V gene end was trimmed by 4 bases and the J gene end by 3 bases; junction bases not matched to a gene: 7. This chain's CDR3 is CASSPPLAGNYNEQFF. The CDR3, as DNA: TGCGCCAGCAGCCCCCCACTAGCGGGAAACTACAATGAGCAGTTCTTC.

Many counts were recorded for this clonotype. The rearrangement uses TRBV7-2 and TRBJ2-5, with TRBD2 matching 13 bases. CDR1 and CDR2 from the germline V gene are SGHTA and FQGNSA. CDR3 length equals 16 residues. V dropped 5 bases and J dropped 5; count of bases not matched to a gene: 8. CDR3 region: CASSPRTSGSWETQYF. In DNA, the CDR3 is TGTGCCAGCAGCCCGAGGACTAGCGGGAGCTGGGAGACCCAGTACTTC.

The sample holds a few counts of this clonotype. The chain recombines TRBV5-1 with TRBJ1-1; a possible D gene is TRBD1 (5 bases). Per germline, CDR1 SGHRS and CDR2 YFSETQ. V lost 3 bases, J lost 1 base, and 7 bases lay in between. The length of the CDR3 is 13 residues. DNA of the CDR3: TGCGCCAGCAGCTCGGACACGAACACTGAAGCTTTCTTT. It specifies CASSSDTNTEAFF.

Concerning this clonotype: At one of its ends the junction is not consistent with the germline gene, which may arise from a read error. CDR3 region: CASSPGQITYGDTF. DNA of the CDR3: TGTGCCAGCTCACCGGGTCAGATAACCTATGGCGACACCTTC. The chain combines TRBV18 with TRBJ1-2; D call uncertain. Germline V gene lookup returns CDR1 KGHSH and CDR2 LQKENI. This CDR3 has 14 amino acids.

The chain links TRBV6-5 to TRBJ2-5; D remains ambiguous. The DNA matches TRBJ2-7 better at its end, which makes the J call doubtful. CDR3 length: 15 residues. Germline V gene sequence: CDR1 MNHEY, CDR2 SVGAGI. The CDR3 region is CASSYSRQHTYEQYF. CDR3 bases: TGTGCCAGCAGTTACTCACGCCAGCATACCTACGAGCAGTACTTC.

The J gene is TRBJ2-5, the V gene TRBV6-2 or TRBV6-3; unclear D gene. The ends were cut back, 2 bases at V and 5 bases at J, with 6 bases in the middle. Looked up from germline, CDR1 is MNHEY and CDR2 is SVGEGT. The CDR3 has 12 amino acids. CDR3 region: CASSYAVETQYF. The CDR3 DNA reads TGTGCCAGCAGTTACGCCGTGGAGACCCAGTACTTC.

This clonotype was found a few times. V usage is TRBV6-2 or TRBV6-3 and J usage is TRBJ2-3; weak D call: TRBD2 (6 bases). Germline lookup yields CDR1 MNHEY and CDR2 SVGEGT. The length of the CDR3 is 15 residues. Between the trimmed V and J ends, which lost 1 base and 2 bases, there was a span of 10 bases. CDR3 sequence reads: CASSYWDSPTDTQYF. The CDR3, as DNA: TGTGCCAGCAGTTACTGGGACTCCCCCACAGATACGCAGTATTTT.

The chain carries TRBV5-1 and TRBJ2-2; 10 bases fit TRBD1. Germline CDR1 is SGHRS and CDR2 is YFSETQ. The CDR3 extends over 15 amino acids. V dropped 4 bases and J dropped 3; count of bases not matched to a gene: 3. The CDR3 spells CASSPGTGDTGELFF. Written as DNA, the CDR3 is TGCGCCAGCAGCCCGGGGACAGGGGACACCGGGGAGCTGTTTTTT.

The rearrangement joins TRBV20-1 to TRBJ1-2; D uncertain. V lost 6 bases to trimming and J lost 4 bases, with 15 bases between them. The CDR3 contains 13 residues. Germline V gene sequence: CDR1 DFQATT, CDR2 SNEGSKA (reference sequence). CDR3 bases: TGCAGTGCGAGTACTGGAAGAGGCTATGGCTACACCTTC. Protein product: CSASTGRGYGYTF.

CDR3 sequence reads: CASSYAGSGYGYTF. DNA of the CDR3: TGTGCCAGCAGTTATGCAGGGTCAGGATATGGCTACACCTTC. The chain uses TRBV27 and TRBJ1-2; D might be TRBD1 (5 bases). Germline V gene data show CDR1 as MNHEY and CDR2 as SMNVEV (reference sequence). V lost 4 bases to trimming and J lost 5 bases, with 14 bases between them. The CDR3 runs 14 residues.

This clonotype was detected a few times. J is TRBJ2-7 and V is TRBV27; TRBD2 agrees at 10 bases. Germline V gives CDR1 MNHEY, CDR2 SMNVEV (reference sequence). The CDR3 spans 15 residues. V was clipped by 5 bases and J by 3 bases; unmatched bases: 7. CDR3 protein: CASSRLAGAVYEQYF. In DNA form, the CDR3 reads TGTGCCAGCAGTCGGCTAGCGGGAGCCGTCTACGAGCAGTACTTC.

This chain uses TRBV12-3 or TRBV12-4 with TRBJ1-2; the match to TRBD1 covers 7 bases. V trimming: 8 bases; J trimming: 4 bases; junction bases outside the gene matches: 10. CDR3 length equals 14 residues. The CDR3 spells CASLTGYPSYGYTF. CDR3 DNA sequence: TGTGCCAGCTTGACAGGGTACCCCAGCTATGGCTACACCTTC.

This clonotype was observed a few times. The CDR3 DNA sequence: TGTGCCAGCAGTTTACGGGGTTCCGCGTTGCATGAGCAGTTCTTC. Protein: CASSLRGSALHEQFF. The chain combines TRBV28 with TRBJ2-1, with D possibly matching TRBD2 (5 bases). CDR1 and CDR2 from the germline V gene are MDHEN and SYDVKM. Trimming stripped 2 bases from V and 8 bases from J, with 16 bases between. The CDR3 extends over 15 amino acids.

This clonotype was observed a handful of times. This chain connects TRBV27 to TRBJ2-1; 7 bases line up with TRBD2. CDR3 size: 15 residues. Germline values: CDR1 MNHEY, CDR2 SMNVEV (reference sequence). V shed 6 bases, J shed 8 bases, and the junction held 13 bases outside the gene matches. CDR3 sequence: CASSPLAGVTHEQFF. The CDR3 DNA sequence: TGTGCCAGCAGCCCTCTTGCGGGAGTGACACATGAGCAGTTCTTC.

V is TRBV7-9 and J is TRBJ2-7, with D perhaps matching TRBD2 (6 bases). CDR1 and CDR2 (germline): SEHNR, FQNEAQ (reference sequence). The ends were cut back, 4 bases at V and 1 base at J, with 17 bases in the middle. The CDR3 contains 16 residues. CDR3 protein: CASSSPLRGASYEQYF. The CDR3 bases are TGTGCCAGCAGCTCCCCACTGCGCGGGGCATCCTACGAGCAGTACTTC.

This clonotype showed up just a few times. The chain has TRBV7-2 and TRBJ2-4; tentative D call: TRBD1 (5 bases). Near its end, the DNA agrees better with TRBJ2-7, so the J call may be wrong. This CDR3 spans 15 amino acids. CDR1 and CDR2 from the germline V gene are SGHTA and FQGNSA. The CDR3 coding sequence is TGTGCCAGCAGCTCGAGTGGCAGGGCAGTGGACGAGCAGTACTTC. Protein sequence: CASSSSGRAVDEQYF.

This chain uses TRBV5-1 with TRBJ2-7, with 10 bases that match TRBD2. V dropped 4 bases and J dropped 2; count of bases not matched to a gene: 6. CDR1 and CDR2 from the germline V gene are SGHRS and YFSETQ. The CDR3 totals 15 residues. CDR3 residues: CASSKIAGGTYEQYF. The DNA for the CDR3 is TGCGCCAGCAGCAAAATAGCGGGAGGTACCTACGAGCAGTACTTC.

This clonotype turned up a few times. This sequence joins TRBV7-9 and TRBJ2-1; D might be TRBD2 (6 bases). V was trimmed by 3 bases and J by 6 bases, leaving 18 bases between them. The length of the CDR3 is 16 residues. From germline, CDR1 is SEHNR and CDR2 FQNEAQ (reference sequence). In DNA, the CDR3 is TGTGCCAGCAGCTTCCCCTCGGGGGTTAAGGGCAATGAGCAGTTCTTC. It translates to CASSFPSGVKGNEQFF.

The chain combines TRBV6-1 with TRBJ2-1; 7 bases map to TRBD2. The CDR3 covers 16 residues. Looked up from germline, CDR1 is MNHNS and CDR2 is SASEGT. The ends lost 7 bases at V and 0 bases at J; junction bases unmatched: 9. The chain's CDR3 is CASTPLALSSYNEQFF. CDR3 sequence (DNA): TGTGCCAGCACCCCACTAGCGTTGAGCTCCTACAATGAGCAGTTCTTC.

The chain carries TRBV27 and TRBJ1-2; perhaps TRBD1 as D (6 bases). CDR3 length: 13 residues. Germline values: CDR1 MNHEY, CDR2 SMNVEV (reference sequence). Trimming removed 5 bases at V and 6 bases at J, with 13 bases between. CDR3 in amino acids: CASSNLRDNGYTF. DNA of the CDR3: TGTGCCAGCAGTAACCTCCGGGACAATGGCTACACCTTC.

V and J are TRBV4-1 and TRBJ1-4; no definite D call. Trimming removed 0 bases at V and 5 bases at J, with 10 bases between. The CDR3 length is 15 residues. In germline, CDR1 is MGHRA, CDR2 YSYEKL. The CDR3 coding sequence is TGCGCCAGCAGCCAAGATCTAAGCAGGAATGAAAAACTGTTTTTT. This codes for CASSQDLSRNEKLFF.

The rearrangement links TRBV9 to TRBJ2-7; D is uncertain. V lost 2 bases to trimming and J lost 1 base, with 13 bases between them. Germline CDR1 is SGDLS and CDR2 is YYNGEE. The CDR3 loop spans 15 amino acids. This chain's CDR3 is CASSVAVGSSYEQYF. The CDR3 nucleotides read TGTGCCAGCAGCGTGGCCGTTGGTAGTTCCTACGAGCAGTACTTC.

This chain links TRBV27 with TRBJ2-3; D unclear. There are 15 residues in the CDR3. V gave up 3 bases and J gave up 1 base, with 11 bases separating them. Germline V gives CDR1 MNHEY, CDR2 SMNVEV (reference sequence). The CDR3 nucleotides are TGTGCCAGCAGTTTCGGTTACGGTGGCACAGATACGCAGTATTTT. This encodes CASSFGYGGTDTQYF.